This T cell receptor (beta chain) was observed in a study of identifying expanded T cells in peripheral blood. General study findings and limits: Clone count variance between approximately 2-week samples rose with total template count. About 1.2 clones differed between technical replicates, versus around 15 and 19 over time.

There are 13 residues in the CDR3. Germline CDR1 and CDR2: SNHLY and FYNNEI. V lost 4 bases and J lost 5, with 11 bases in between. As to this clone: The antigen is not known.

Measured with immunoSEQ multiplex PCR; TCRdb has only the in-frame clones, and not every one. The sample shows about 82,000 clones, 80% to 90% of them seen only once. Healthy donors had no documented immune events, such as infections, while sampled. This chain links TRBV2 with TRBJ1-1, with a possible D match to TRBD1 (6 bases). The sequence derives from a person between 18 and 75 years old in good health. The sample taken for sequencing was blood. As DNA, the CDR3 is TGTGCCAGCAGTGTGCAGGGGCAGACTGAAGCTTTCTTT. Its translation is CASSVQGQTEAFF.